The 28 T cell receptor beta chains below were found in one sample sequenced in a study of cytomegalovirus exposure and HLA in healthy donors (dated by TCRdb to 2016 to 2017). Libraries were built with the immunoSEQ multiplex PCR assay. A mixture of 60 forward primers for TCR Vbeta segments and 13 reverse primers for TCR Jbeta segments was used in the multiplex PCR. TCRdb stores this immuneACCESS table with in-frame sequences only. Part of the clones is absent; in the studies checked, under half of the shortfall reflects unresolved V genes, and no reason is known for the rest. This sample holds 110,000 or so clones; around 77% were observed only once. Clones ranked in the top ten supply about 15% of the sample. Input material: PBMCs. These receptors came from a man in his fifties or sixties in good health and CMV-seropositive.

The J gene is TRBJ2-5, the V gene TRBV2, with TRBD2 matching 7 bases. The CDR3 has 15 amino acids. The V segment lost 2 bases and the J segment 2 bases; nucleotides outside the gene matches: 5. CDR1 is SNHLY and CDR2 is FYNNEI in the germline V gene. CDR3 nucleotide sequence: TGTGCCAGCAGTGAATTCCCGGGAGGTCAAGAGACCCAGTACTTC. It yields the protein CASSEFPGGQETQYF. Drawing the rest from reference TRBV2 and TRBJ2-5, the complete variable domain is EPEVTQTPSHQVTQMGQEVILRCVPISNHLYFYWYRQILGQKVEFLVSFYNNEISEKSEIFDDQFSVERPDGSNFTLKIRSTKLEDSAMYFCASSEFPGGQETQYFGPGTRLLVL.

This clone was seen only a few times. The chain joins TRBV7-9 to TRBJ2-7, with 7 bases lining up with TRBD2. CDR1 SEHNR and CDR2 FQNEAQ come from the germline V gene (reference sequence). V was clipped by 5 bases and J by 2 bases; unmatched bases: 6. CDR3 length: 14 amino acids. CDR3 region: CASSRGGSPYEQYF. The CDR3 coding sequence is TGTGCCAGCAGCCGGGGAGGGTCGCCCTACGAGCAGTACTTC.

The chain couples TRBV28 to TRBJ1-2, with no clear D. Trimming took 5 bases from V and 8 from J, leaving 15 bases between them. CDR3 size: 13 residues. Per germline, CDR1 MDHEN and CDR2 SYDVKM. The CDR3 reads CASSPRVNRGYTF. In DNA form, the CDR3 reads TGTGCCAGCAGTCCCCGGGTGAACCGGGGCTACACCTTC.

CDR3 bases: TGCGCCAGCAGCCCCGGCCCGGACAGCCAAGAGACCCAGTACTTC. Amino acid sequence: CASSPGPDSQETQYF. The V call is TRBV5-1, the J call TRBJ2-5; D is possibly TRBD1 (6 bases). Germline values: CDR1 SGHRS, CDR2 YFSETQ. The CDR3 has 15 amino acids. Between the trimmed V and J ends, which lost 4 bases and 1 base, there was a span of 14 bases.

The chain joins TRBV4-2 to TRBJ2-2; TRBD2 agrees at 10 bases. The CDR3 sequence is 17 residues long. The germline V gene encodes CDR1 LGHNA and CDR2 YNFKEQ. Germline trimming cut 5 bases from V and 10 bases from J; bases unmatched to any gene: 16. DNA for the CDR3: TGTGCCAGCAGCATATATAAGGTCGGAAGCGGGGGGGCGGAGCTGTTTTTT. This sequence encodes CASSIYKVGSGGAELFF.

V and J are TRBV6-1 and TRBJ2-7; 7 bases are a match to TRBD1. The ends lost 11 bases at V and 4 bases at J; junction bases unmatched: 14. Germline V gene lookup returns CDR1 MNHNS and CDR2 SASEGT. There are 14 residues in the CDR3. The DNA of the CDR3 is TGTGCCGGCCGTTCCGGGACAGCGATTTACGAGCAGTACTTC. This translates into CAGRSGTAIYEQYF.

This chain joins TRBV14 and TRBJ2-5, with D tentatively TRBD1 (5 bases). The CDR3 length is 15 residues. CDR1 and CDR2 from the germline V gene are SGHDN and FVKESK. Between the trimmed V and J ends, which lost 3 bases and 5 bases, there was a span of 16 bases. In nucleotides, the CDR3 is TGTGCCAGCAGCCAGACGGGTAACCCAGGGGAGACCCAGTACTTC. As protein: CASSQTGNPGETQYF.

DNA of the CDR3: TGTGCCAGCACCCAGGGGGGCGCCTCTGGAAACACCATATATTTT. This sequence encodes CASTQGGASGNTIYF. The chain joins TRBV11-2 to TRBJ1-3; TRBD1 matches 7 bases. Germline loops: CDR1 SGHAT, CDR2 FQNNGV. This CDR3 is 15 amino acids long. J lost 0 bases, V lost 7 bases, and 6 bases had no gene match.

The J gene is TRBJ1-2, the V gene TRBV6-6; 7 positions match TRBD1. Germline CDR1 MNHNY, CDR2 SVGAGI (reference sequence). CDR3 size: 13 residues. Germline trimming cut 2 bases from V and 8 bases from J; bases unmatched to any gene: 5. CDR3 sequence: CASSYEGAGGYTF. In DNA form, the CDR3 reads TGTGCCAGCAGTTACGAGGGGGCGGGCGGCTACACCTTC.

This chain links TRBV6-5 with TRBJ1-2, with a possible D match to TRBD1 (5 bases). CDR3 length equals 16 residues. Looked up from germline, CDR1 is MNHEY and CDR2 is SVGAGI. V was shortened by 3 bases and J by 0 bases, with 14 bases between the two germline ends. The CDR3 coding sequence is TGTGCCAGCAGTTATTTTTCAGGGCCTGCTAACTATGGCTACACCTTC. Its translation: CASSYFSGPANYGYTF.

The rearrangement uses TRBV6-1 and TRBJ2-4; the D gene is possibly TRBD1 (6 bases). The CDR3 covers 15 residues. The V end was cut by 2 bases, the J end by 2 bases, with 10 bases between. The germline CDR1 and CDR2 sequences are MNHNS and SASEGT. The CDR3 DNA is TGTGCCAGCAGTGAATTAGGGGGAACCAAAAACATTCAGTACTTC. It codes for CASSELGGTKNIQYF.

The chain employs TRBV4-3 and TRBJ2-3; TRBD2 agrees at 8 bases. After removal of 4 bases from V and 2 bases from J, the junction contained 5 bases not matched to a gene. The CDR3 is made up of 15 amino acids. Germline assignment: CDR1 LGHNA and CDR2 YSLEER. CDR3: CASSPRGVNTDTQYF. CDR3 nucleotides: TGCGCCAGCAGCCCGCGGGGGGTCAACACAGATACGCAGTATTTT.

The chain employs TRBV11-3 and TRBJ1-6, with 8 bases lining up with TRBD1. The CDR3 is 14 residues long. The germline V gene has CDR1 SGHNT and CDR2 YENEEA. V gave up 1 base and J gave up 10 bases; unmatched junction bases: 3. The CDR3 here is CASSLGTGWSPLHF. Written as DNA, the CDR3 is TGTGCCAGCAGCTTAGGGACAGGGTGGTCACCCCTCCACTTT.

CDR3 sequence: CASSLVVGGGTYEQYF. The CDR3 DNA sequence: TGTGCCAGCAGCTTAGTCGTCGGGGGGGGAACCTACGAGCAGTACTTC. V is TRBV11-2 and J is TRBJ2-7, with 8 bases aligning to TRBD2. J gave up 2 bases and V 1 base, and 7 bases lay outside the gene matches. Germline V CDR1 and CDR2: SGHAT, FQNNGV. This CDR3 contains 16 residues.

This chain uses TRBV19 with TRBJ2-5; 7 nucleotides match TRBD1. Germline V gene sequence: CDR1 LNHDA, CDR2 SQIVND (reference sequence). V shed 4 bases and J 4 bases; nucleotides not matched to a gene: 12. This CDR3 comprises 16 residues. The CDR3 is CASSTRTGSLGETQYF. CDR3 DNA: TGTGCCAGTAGTACCCGGACAGGTAGCCTCGGAGAGACCCAGTACTTC.

The chain couples TRBV14 to TRBJ2-5; unclear D gene. Germline V gives CDR1 SGHDN, CDR2 FVKESK. Deletions cut 3 bases from V and 2 bases from J, with 16 bases between. The CDR3 has 16 amino acids. CDR3 coding DNA: TGTGCCAGCAGCCACGGAGCCCGAGGTGTTCAAGAGACCCAGTACTTC. Translating gives CASSHGARGVQETQYF.

The chain recombines TRBV19 with TRBJ2-3; D is possibly TRBD1 (5 bases). The CDR3 extends over 14 amino acids. Germline CDR1 and CDR2: LNHDA and SQIVND (reference sequence). Trimming removed 7 bases from V and 4 bases from J, with 15 bases in between. CDR3 DNA: TGTGCCAGTAACCCTCAGGGTTCCCCAGATACGCAGTATTTT. Translating it yields CASNPQGSPDTQYF.

The chain has TRBV7-9 and TRBJ1-1; 8 bases fit TRBD1. Germline loops: CDR1 SEHNR, CDR2 FQNEAQ (reference sequence). Trimming cost V 6 bases and J 5 bases; bases outside gene matches: 8. This CDR3 contains 14 residues. The DNA for the CDR3 is TGTGCCAGCAGTAAGACAGGGGTAGAGACTGAAGCTTTCTTT. Its translation is CASSKTGVETEAFF.

The chain recombines TRBV19 with TRBJ2-7; the D gene is possibly TRBD1 (6 bases). V lost 5 bases and J 2 bases, leaving 13 bases between the germline ends. Germline CDR1 LNHDA, CDR2 SQIVND (reference sequence). The CDR3 consists of 14 residues. CDR3 sequence: CASSSDSLPYEQYF. The CDR3 nucleotides are TGTGCCAGTAGTTCGGACAGCTTACCCTACGAGCAGTACTTC.

This clone occurred once. The rearrangement links TRBV18 to TRBJ2-1; weak D call: TRBD1 (6 bases). Germline CDR1 and CDR2: KGHSH and LQKENI. The CDR3 is 14 residues long. V shed 3 bases and J shed 5 bases, with 11 bases lying between them. The CDR3 is CASSPLTGNNEQFF. CDR3 in DNA: TGTGCCAGCTCACCGTTGACAGGAAACAATGAGCAGTTCTTC.

Comment on this clone: Other DNA variants within this sample encode the same CDR3. The V gene is TRBV28, the J gene TRBJ1-2; D gene ambiguous. The CDR3 has 14 residues. In germline, CDR1 is MDHEN, CDR2 SYDVKM. V lost 5 bases to trimming and J lost 1 base, with 11 bases between them. CDR3 residues: CASSQQSFNYGYTF. Written as DNA, the CDR3 is TGTGCCAGCAGTCAACAGAGTTTTAACTATGGCTACACCTTC.

The V gene is TRBV6-5, the J gene TRBJ1-3, with 9 positions matching TRBD1. Per the germline V gene, CDR1 is MNHEY and CDR2 is SVGAGI. Unmatched junction bases numbered 9, after V lost 10 bases and J lost 8 bases. This CDR3 is 13 amino acids long. The CDR3 spells CATRTGDRHTIYF. The CDR3 DNA reads TGTGCCACCCGGACAGGGGATCGACACACCATATATTTT.

This clone was observed a single time. The CDR3 DNA sequence: TGTGCCAGCAGTGTCCTCGAGGCGGGATCGGGTCTCACCGGGGAGCTGTTTTTT. Its translation is CASSVLEAGSGLTGELFF. This sequence joins TRBV2 and TRBJ2-2; possible D gene TRBD2, 6 bases. V lost 4 bases and J 4 bases, leaving 22 bases between the germline ends. The CDR3 is 18 residues long. CDR1 is SNHLY and CDR2 is FYNNEI in the germline V gene.

The chain couples TRBV18 to TRBJ2-3; D call uncertain. Trimming took off 2 bases at V and 0 bases at J, with 6 bases between the two ends. CDR3 length equals 14 residues. Germline CDR1 is KGHSH and CDR2 is LQKENI. As DNA, the CDR3 is TGTGCCAGCTCACCATCCACTAGCACAGATACGCAGTATTTT. Translating gives CASSPSTSTDTQYF.

CDR3 sequence: CASSSPTGAGELFF. For the CDR3, the DNA is TGTGCCAGCAGTTCTCCCACGGGGGCCGGGGAGCTGTTTTTT. This chain joins TRBV28 and TRBJ2-2, with D tentatively TRBD2 (6 bases). The germline V and J ends were trimmed by 4 bases and 6 bases, with 12 bases remaining between them. This CDR3 region has 14 residues. The V gene's germline CDR1 is MDHEN and CDR2 SYDVKM.

The chain joins TRBV7-2 to TRBJ2-3; 7 bases are a match to TRBD1. Germline assignment: CDR1 SGHTA and CDR2 FQGNSA. J was trimmed by 7 bases and V by 1 base; bases with no gene match: 8. The CDR3 contains 15 residues. CDR3 in DNA: TGTGCCAGCAGCTTAGAAAAGGGGGCGTTATATACGCAGTATTTT. Residues: CASSLEKGALYTQYF.

This clone was recorded at least ten times. The chain recombines TRBV5-1 with TRBJ1-1; D remains unclear. This CDR3 has 13 residues. V was cut by 5 bases and J by 0 bases, with 8 bases left in between. CDR1 and CDR2 from the germline V gene are SGHRS and YFSETQ. In DNA form, the CDR3 reads TGCGCCAGCAGAGGAGGTTTGAACACTGAAGCTTTCTTT. This translates into CASRGGLNTEAFF.

The CDR3 nucleotides are TGTGCCAGCAGCTTAGTGGGCAGGGGCTATGGCTACACCTTC. Amino acids: CASSLVGRGYGYTF. The V call is TRBV7-9, the J call TRBJ1-2; D is possibly TRBD1 (6 bases). The CDR3 loop spans 14 amino acids. Per germline, CDR1 SEHNR and CDR2 FQNEAQ (reference sequence). Trimming cost V 1 base and J 4 bases, with 10 bases left between them.